The 9 T cell receptor beta chains below come from one sample, sequenced in a study of blood T cell repertoires in COVID-19. Assay: immunoSEQ multiplex PCR; the TCRdb copy retains only in-frame clones and omits some. The sample records tens of thousands of clones, 82% being singletons. Sequencing was carried out using peripheral blood. The receptors shown here come from a human donor with acute or convalescent COVID-19. The donor label of this sample is uncertain.

A note on this clone: An end of the junction differs from the germline gene, which may be a read error. V and J are TRBV12-3 or TRBV12-4 and TRBJ1-1; D is possibly TRBD1 (5 bases). This CDR3 spans 12 amino acids. The CDR3 loop is CASSFHGTGPIF. CDR3 in DNA: TGTGCCAGCAGTTTCCACGGGACTGGCCCAATCTTT.

This chain joins TRBV29-1 and TRBJ1-4; unclear D gene. This CDR3 has 11 residues. Deletions cut 6 bases from V and 8 bases from J, with 10 bases between. Per germline, CDR1 SQVTM and CDR2 ANQGSEA. In DNA form, the CDR3 reads TGCAGCGTCGCACAGTTAGAAAAACTGTTTTTT. Translating gives CSVAQLEKLFF.

The chain recombines TRBV30 with TRBJ2-1; D might be TRBD1 (5 bases). Germline V gene sequence: CDR1 GTSNPN, CDR2 SVGIG (reference sequence). V dropped 7 bases and J dropped 8 bases, with 12 bases sitting between them. This CDR3 contains 11 residues. CDR3 amino acids: CALYQGDEQFF. The CDR3, as DNA: TGTGCCTTATACCAGGGCGATGAGCAGTTCTTC. Based on the CDR3 plus reference TRBV30 and TRBJ2-1, the full variable domain is SQTIHQWPATLVQPVGSPLSLECTVEGTSNPNLYWYRQAAGRGLQLLFYSVGIGQISSEVPQNLSASRPQDRQFILSSKKLLLSDSGFYLCALYQGDEQFFGPGTRLTVL.

This clone is a singleton in its sample. J is TRBJ2-2 and V is TRBV5-1; TRBD2 matches at 10 bases. Germline V lookup: CDR1 SGHRS, CDR2 YFSETQ. Losses at the gene ends were 4 bases for V and 4 bases for J; bases not matched to a gene: 1. The CDR3 is made up of 14 amino acids. CDR3: CASSRTSGTGELFF. The CDR3 DNA reads as TGCGCCAGCAGCCGGACTAGCGGCACCGGGGAGCTGTTTTTT.

The chain recombines TRBV11-3 with TRBJ2-7; maybe TRBD1 (6 bases). This CDR3 has 13 residues. With 5 bases removed from V and 3 bases from J, the gap between germline ends came to 11 bases. Germline CDR1 SGHNT, CDR2 YENEEA. In DNA, the CDR3 is TGTGCCAGCAGCCCGGGACACTACTACGAGCAGTACTTC. Its translation: CASSPGHYYEQYF.

This chain links TRBV11-2 with TRBJ2-3; D not resolved. CDR1 is SGHAT, CDR2 FQNNGV, per germline. CDR3 length: 14 residues. Trimming removed 2 bases from V and 3 bases from J, with 9 bases in between. This CDR3 reads CASSLLLRTDTQYF. CDR3 DNA sequence: TGTGCCAGCAGCTTACTTTTGCGAACAGATACGCAGTATTTT.

V and J are TRBV29-1 and TRBJ1-2, with D possibly matching TRBD1 (6 bases). CDR3 size: 12 residues. V was trimmed by 4 bases and J by 8 bases, leaving 14 bases between them. Germline V gene lookup returns CDR1 SQVTM and CDR2 ANQGSEA. CDR3 sequence (DNA): TGCAGCGTTGGATCACAGGGACGCGGCTACACCTTC. Translated, it gives CSVGSQGRGYTF.

The rearrangement joins TRBV19 to TRBJ1-1, with D possibly TRBD1 on 6 matching bases. The CDR3 consists of 14 residues. Trimming took off 3 bases at V and 6 bases at J, with 14 bases between the two ends. Germline V gene data show CDR1 as LNHDA and CDR2 as SQIVND (reference sequence). CDR3 sequence reads: CASSISGVLSEAFF. In DNA, the CDR3 is TGTGCCAGTAGTATCTCAGGGGTCCTGTCTGAAGCTTTCTTT.

This chain uses TRBV11-1 with TRBJ2-2; 10 nucleotides agree with TRBD2. CDR1 and CDR2 (germline): SGHAT, FQDESV (reference sequence). J was trimmed by 7 bases and V by 5 bases; bases with no gene match: 10. This CDR3 is 16 amino acids long. CDR3 in amino acids: CASSGRSGRGSGELFF. The CDR3 DNA reads as TGTGCCAGCAGCGGTCGCAGCGGGAGGGGTAGCGGGGAGCTGTTTTTT.